Presented here are 5 T cell receptor beta chains from one specimen sequenced in a study of blood T cell repertoires in COVID-19. TCRdb's copy holds only in-frame clones and misses some; the assay was immunoSEQ multiplex PCR. This sample yields fewer than 250,000 clones, of which around 90% are seen a single time; just over 2.5% belongs to the top ten. The source material was PBMCs or T cells enriched from blood (not recorded which). The receptors were gathered from a woman aged 25-40 years with acute COVID-19.

The rearrangement joins TRBV7-9 to TRBJ1-2; tentative D call: TRBD1 (6 bases). Germline V CDR1 and CDR2: SEHNR, FQNEAQ (reference sequence). The CDR3 has 18 residues. Between the trimmed V and J ends, which lost 4 bases and 5 bases, there was a span of 26 bases. In DNA form, the CDR3 reads TGTGCCAGCAGCTCGACAGGTCGGCCCCAGAGGGAGGGATATGGCTACACCTTC. Protein sequence: CASSSTGRPQREGYGYTF. The full variable domain, rest sourced from reference TRBV7-9 and TRBJ1-2, is DTGVSQNPRHKITKRGQNVTFRCDPISEHNRLYWYRQTLGQGPEFLTYFQNEAQLEKSRLLSDRFSAERPKGSFSTLEIQRTEQGDSAMYLCASSSTGRPQREGYGYTFGSGTRLTVV.

The rearrangement links TRBV27 to TRBJ1-5, with D unclear. V was trimmed by 5 bases and J by 6 bases, leaving 8 bases between them. CDR1 and CDR2 from the germline V gene are MNHEY and SMNVEV (reference sequence). The CDR3 contains 12 residues. The CDR3 DNA reads as TGTGCCAGCAGTCCCCCAGGTCAGCCCCAGCATTTT. This sequence encodes CASSPPGQPQHF.

This sequence joins TRBV19 and TRBJ1-1; D might be TRBD1 (6 bases). Trimming shortened V by 5 bases and J by 3 bases, and 13 bases separated the two germline ends. The germline gives CDR1 LNHDA, CDR2 SQIVND (reference sequence). The CDR3 covers 14 residues. The CDR3 DNA reads as TGTGCCAGTAGTCCGCAGGACAGATACACTGAAGCTTTCTTT. It encodes CASSPQDRYTEAFF.

The CDR3 bases are TGTGCCAGCAGTGAATCCAGGGGGCCGGGCACCGGGGAGCTGTTTTTT. It translates to CASSESRGPGTGELFF. The gene calls are TRBV25-1 and TRBJ2-2; 8 bases map to TRBD1. With 1 base clipped from V and 4 bases from J, the junction kept 5 bases outside the gene matches. Germline V gives CDR1 MGHDK, CDR2 SYGVNS. The CDR3 totals 16 residues.

This chain joins TRBV7-2 and TRBJ2-7; D uncertain. Germline V gives CDR1 SGHTA, CDR2 FQGNSA. CDR3 length: 15 amino acids. Trimming cost V 0 bases and J 4 bases, with 13 bases left between them. The CDR3 coding sequence is TGTGCCAGCAGCTTAGCGCGAGGATCCCTTTACGAGCAGTACTTC. Translation gives CASSLARGSLYEQYF. Variable domain in full (rest from reference TRBV7-2 and TRBJ2-7): GAGVSQSPSNKVTEKGKDVELRCDPISGHTALYWYRQSLGQGLEFLIYFQGNSAPDKSGLPSDRFSAERTGGSVSTLTIQRTQQEDSAVYLCASSLARGSLYEQYFGPGTRLTVT.